This T cell receptor beta chain is from a study of beta chain features in type 1 diabetes. The overall study: The study found patients and healthy donors alike in age, gender and cell yields. Examined across all samples were about 110,000,000 sorted cells. Points from the study as a whole: TCRB repertoires of naive, central memory and Treg cells appeared more similar among patients than among healthy donors. For Type 1 diabetes patients, all four CD4+ subsets carried TCRB CDR3s that were moderately but significantly shorter.

Expressed TCRB transcripts were sequenced because the entire RNA isolate underwent reverse transcription. Reads from naive, central memory and regulatory T cell samples averaged around 3.5 million. The repertoire was sequenced with immunoSEQ multiplex PCR; TCRdb's copy has only in-frame clones and lacks some. The data contain 640,000 or so clones, around an eighth of them singletons. This clone appeared a few times. As yet, its antigen is unknown. V gave up 5 bases and J gave up 8 bases, with 12 bases separating them. The CDR3 runs 12 residues. Germline V CDR1 and CDR2: SGHAT, FQNNGV. The receptor was isolated from a man younger than 30 with type 1 diabetes. J is TRBJ1-2 and V is TRBV11-2; D gene unclear. Sequencing was performed on naive CD4+ T cells from blood. DNA for the CDR3: TGTGCCAGCAGCCCCTCGGGCCAGGGCTACACCTTC. This translates into CASSPSGQGYTF.